One sample yielded the 9 T cell receptor beta chains listed below, sequenced in a study of blood T cell repertoires in COVID-19. TCRdb's table, derived via immunoSEQ multiplex PCR, lists solely in-frame clones and lacks some. The data contain approximately 190,000 clones, about 86% of them singletons. Sequenced input: peripheral blood. Receptors originate from a man aged 30 to 45 with active or convalescent COVID-19.

The CDR3 bases are TGTGCCAGCAGTGATCCCCGGCCCCAGCATTTT. As protein: CASSDPRPQHF. The rearrangement links TRBV6-1 to TRBJ1-5; D gene uncertain. The length of the CDR3 is 11 residues. V was pared by 3 bases and J by 9 bases, with 6 bases between. Per germline, CDR1 MNHNS and CDR2 SASEGT.

The chain carries TRBV9 and TRBJ1-1; the D is unclear. The V and J ends lost 4 bases and 4 bases respectively, with 17 bases between them. CDR3 length: 15 residues. Germline values: CDR1 SGDLS, CDR2 YYNGEE. The CDR3 DNA reads TGTGCCAGCAGCCCCTACCCTGGGCTGGGCACTGAAGCTTTCTTT. Its protein product is CASSPYPGLGTEAFF. The whole variable domain, remainder taken from reference TRBV9 and TRBJ1-1, is DSGVTQTPKHLITATGQRVTLRCSPRSGDLSVYWYQQSLDQGLQFLIQYYNGEERAKGNILERFSAQQFPDLHSELNLSSLELGDSALYFCASSPYPGLGTEAFFGQGTRLTVV.

V usage is TRBV20-1 and J usage is TRBJ2-5, with D possibly TRBD1 on 6 matching bases. Germline V gives CDR1 DFQATT, CDR2 SNEGSKA (reference sequence). This CDR3 is 14 amino acids long. V lost 3 bases to trimming and J lost 2 bases, with 13 bases between them. The CDR3 nucleotides read TGCAGTGCTAGTAGGGGGTCGATTCAAGAGACCCAGTACTTC. Translating it yields CSASRGSIQETQYF.

The chain is built from TRBV11-2 and TRBJ1-2; 8 bases agree with TRBD1. The CDR3 extends over 15 amino acids. Trimming removed 8 bases from V and 6 bases from J; junction bases left unmatched: 14. The germline gives CDR1 SGHAT, CDR2 FQNNGV. In DNA, the CDR3 is TGTGCCAGCGACCACCCCAATCCAGGGGGCAATGGCTACACCTTC. Encoded protein: CASDHPNPGGNGYTF. Combining the CDR3 with reference TRBV11-2 and TRBJ1-2 gives the whole variable domain EAGVAQSPRYKIIEKRQSVAFWCNPISGHATLYWYQQILGQGPKLLIQFQNNGVVDDSQLPKDRFSAERLKGVDSTLKIQPAKLEDSAVYLCASDHPNPGGNGYTFGSGTRLTVV.

The chain uses TRBV18 and TRBJ1-5, with TRBD1 matching 8 bases. CDR1 is KGHSH and CDR2 is LQKENI in the germline V gene. CDR3 length equals 14 residues. Germline trimming cut 6 bases from V and 2 bases from J; bases unmatched to any gene: 3. CDR3 bases: TGTGCCAGCTCCTTGGACAGGGGCAATCAGCCCCAGCATTTT. This gives the protein CASSLDRGNQPQHF.

The chain is built from TRBV28 and TRBJ1-2, with D perhaps matching TRBD1 (6 bases). The ends were cut back, 2 bases at V and 8 bases at J, with 24 bases in the middle. The germline CDR1 and CDR2 sequences are MDHEN and SYDVKM. The CDR3 loop spans 17 amino acids. The CDR3 loop reads CASSLTSLSGGARGYTF. As DNA, the CDR3 is TGTGCCAGCAGTTTAACCTCATTATCGGGGGGCGCAAGGGGCTACACCTTC.

This clone was counted a single time. The chain uses TRBV29-1 and TRBJ2-1, with 9 bases aligning to TRBD2. Trimming cost V 0 bases and J 6 bases; bases outside gene matches: 6. There are 15 residues in the CDR3. Germline V gene sequence: CDR1 SQVTM, CDR2 ANQGSEA. CDR3 loop: CSVEESTSGRNEQFF. DNA for the CDR3: TGCAGCGTTGAAGAGAGTACTAGCGGGCGCAATGAGCAGTTCTTC.

The V call is TRBV11-2, the J call TRBJ2-7; tentative D call: TRBD1 (6 bases). The germline V gene has CDR1 SGHAT and CDR2 FQNNGV. This CDR3 region has 17 residues. The ends were cut back, 0 bases at V and 0 bases at J, with 15 bases in the middle. For the CDR3, the DNA is TGTGCCAGCAGCTTAGATCGCAGACAGGTACTCTCCTACGAGCAGTACTTC. Amino acids: CASSLDRRQVLSYEQYF.

This sequence joins TRBV9 and TRBJ2-3; 8 bases agree with TRBD1. Trimming took 4 bases from V and 5 from J; bases not matched to a gene: 12. CDR1 and CDR2 from the germline V gene are SGDLS and YYNGEE. This CDR3 has 16 residues. CDR3 coding DNA: TGTGCCAGCAGCCTTCGGACAGGGATGAACGGAGATACGCAGTATTTT. This translates into CASSLRTGMNGDTQYF.